These 28 T cell receptor beta chains share one sample of origin, sequenced in a study of blood T cell repertoires in COVID-19. Repertoires were generated with immunoSEQ multiplex PCR, while TCRdb's copy carries only in-frame clones and drops some. Of approximately 220,000 clones in the sample, 83% are singletons; the top ten hold about 4.6%. Sequencing was carried out using PBMCs or T cells enriched from blood (not recorded which). The receptors derive from a woman in her forties or fifties who had been exposed to COVID-19.

This sequence joins TRBV24-1 and TRBJ1-1, with TRBD1 matching over 8 bases. The germline gives CDR1 KGHDR, CDR2 SFDVKD. J was trimmed by 4 bases and V by 9 bases; bases with no gene match: 6. This CDR3 is built from 13 residues. Here the CDR3 DNA reads TGTGCCACCTTGGACAGGGTGGGCACTGAAGCTTTCTTT. It yields the protein CATLDRVGTEAFF.

The chain employs TRBV24-1 and TRBJ2-2; TRBD2 is a possible D gene (6 bases). V dropped 2 bases and J dropped 1 base, with 7 bases sitting between them. Germline CDR1 and CDR2: KGHDR and SFDVKD. CDR3 length: 15 amino acids. The CDR3 DNA reads as TGTGCCACCAGTGATTGGAGGGGGAACACCGGGGAGCTGTTTTTT. Translating gives CATSDWRGNTGELFF.

CDR3 in amino acids: CASSPGVSTEAFF. CDR3 DNA sequence: TGTGCCAGCAGCCCAGGGGTTTCTACTGAAGCTTTCTTT. The chain uses TRBV7-3 and TRBJ1-1; possible D gene TRBD1, 6 bases. The CDR3 is 13 amino acids. The germline gives CDR1 SGHTA, CDR2 FQGTGA. V was pared by 5 bases and J by 5 bases, with 12 bases between.

The genes are TRBV5-1 and TRBJ2-1; D perhaps matches TRBD2 (6 bases). Germline loops: CDR1 SGHRS, CDR2 YFSETQ. The CDR3 spans 15 residues. Trimming removed 3 bases from V and 5 bases from J, with 15 bases in between. The CDR3 protein is CASSSGGAINNEQFF. DNA for the CDR3: TGCGCCAGCAGCTCGGGCGGGGCGATTAACAATGAGCAGTTCTTC.

This chain uses TRBV4-1 with TRBJ1-6; D not resolved. Trimming cost V 0 bases and J 0 bases, with 9 bases left between them. There are 17 residues in the CDR3. Germline CDR1 and CDR2: MGHRA and YSYEKL. CDR3 loop: CASSQDPPSSYNSPLHF. The DNA of the CDR3 is TGCGCCAGCAGCCAAGACCCTCCTAGCTCCTATAATTCACCCCTCCACTTT.

The rearrangement links TRBV19 to TRBJ1-5, with TRBD1 matching over 7 bases. The CDR3 sequence is 17 residues long. Germline V gene sequence: CDR1 LNHDA, CDR2 SQIVND (reference sequence). The trim removed 0 bases at V and 4 bases at J, leaving 9 bases unmatched. The CDR3 DNA reads TGTGCCAGTAGTATAGATCTCCCGGGACAGAATAATCAGCCCCAGCATTTT. Translating it yields CASSIDLPGQNNQPQHF.

The chain uses TRBV9 and TRBJ1-1; D unclear. CDR1 is SGDLS and CDR2 is YYNGEE in the germline V gene. Trimming left V 2 bases short and J 5 bases short, with 16 bases between. The CDR3 consists of 15 residues. The CDR3 is CASSVKTEGGTEAFF. CDR3 sequence (DNA): TGTGCCAGCAGCGTGAAGACGGAGGGAGGAACTGAAGCTTTCTTT.

The chain has TRBV28 and TRBJ1-2; D is ambiguous. Trimming shortened V by 4 bases and J by 2 bases, and 8 bases separated the two germline ends. The length of the CDR3 is 13 residues. In germline, CDR1 is MDHEN, CDR2 SYDVKM. CDR3 sequence: CASSWAANYGYTF. As DNA, the CDR3 is TGTGCCAGCAGTTGGGCAGCCAACTATGGCTACACCTTC.

This chain uses TRBV28 with TRBJ2-1; 9 nucleotides match TRBD2. Germline V gene sequence: CDR1 MDHEN, CDR2 SYDVKM. CDR3 length: 15 amino acids. J lost 2 bases, V lost 5 bases, and 4 bases had no gene match. CDR3 DNA sequence: TGTGCCAGCAGTCTCTCTAGCGGGGCCTACAATGAGCAGTTCTTC. Amino acids: CASSLSSGAYNEQFF.

CDR3 protein: CASSAATGYYGYTF. The CDR3 DNA is TGTGCCAGCAGCGCCGCGACAGGATACTATGGCTACACCTTC. The genes are TRBV6-5 and TRBJ1-2; perhaps TRBD1 as D (6 bases). Trimming pared 6 bases from V and 3 bases from J, leaving 14 bases between. Germline V gives CDR1 MNHEY, CDR2 SVGAGI. CDR3 length: 14 amino acids.

This chain joins TRBV10-3 and TRBJ1-6, with 10 nucleotides matching TRBD1. Trimming took 8 bases from V and 9 from J; bases not matched to a gene: 1. Per germline, CDR1 ENHRY and CDR2 SYGVKD. The CDR3 sequence is 12 residues long. The CDR3 loop reads CAIGQGVSPLHF. The DNA for the CDR3 is TGTGCCATCGGACAGGGGGTTTCACCCCTCCACTTT.

The gene calls are TRBV5-6 and TRBJ1-1, with D unresolved. The CDR3 consists of 13 residues. Germline CDR1 is SGHDT and CDR2 is YYEEEE. V gave up 0 bases and J gave up 1 base, with 4 bases separating them. In DNA form, the CDR3 reads TGTGCCAGCAGCTTGGTATCGAACACTGAAGCTTTCTTT. Its translation: CASSLVSNTEAFF.

V is TRBV19 and J is TRBJ1-1; D gene ambiguous. The ends were cut back, 3 bases at V and 5 bases at J, with 13 bases in the middle. Germline lookup yields CDR1 LNHDA and CDR2 SQIVND (reference sequence). The CDR3 runs to 14 residues. CDR3 region: CASSIFRGGTEAFF. The DNA for the CDR3 is TGTGCCAGTAGTATCTTCAGAGGAGGGACTGAAGCTTTCTTT.

The CDR3 DNA follows: TGTGCCAGCAGTTACCCCCCCGGACTCCAAGAGTACGAGCAGTACTTC. Its protein product is CASSYPPGLQEYEQYF. V gene TRBV6-6 combines with J gene TRBJ2-7, with TRBD2 as a possible D gene (5 bases). The CDR3 has 16 amino acids. V gave up 2 bases and J gave up 4 bases, with 18 bases separating them. Germline V gene lookup returns CDR1 MNHNY and CDR2 SVGAGI (reference sequence).

In this sample, this clone turned up a few times. This chain uses TRBV6-5 with TRBJ2-7; TRBD1 is a possible D gene (5 bases). Between the trimmed V and J ends, which lost 0 bases and 3 bases, there was a span of 12 bases. The CDR3 is 15 amino acids. Germline lookup yields CDR1 MNHEY and CDR2 SVGAGI. The CDR3 loop reads CASSYSRQLDYEQYF. The CDR3 nucleotides read TGTGCCAGCAGTTACTCGCGACAGCTAGACTACGAGCAGTACTTC.

This chain connects TRBV12-5 to TRBJ1-1, with TRBD1 as a possible D gene (6 bases). The CDR3 spans 18 residues. Germline lookup yields CDR1 LGHNT and CDR2 FRNRAP. V lost 5 bases to trimming and J lost 5 bases, with 27 bases between them. The CDR3 loop is CASGPMGGQGALTTEAFF. The CDR3 bases are TGTGCTAGTGGTCCCATGGGGGGGCAAGGAGCCCTAACAACTGAAGCTTTCTTT. Full variable domain (missing parts from reference TRBV12-5 and TRBJ1-1): DARVTQTPRHKVTEMGQEVTMRCQPILGHNTVFWYRQTMMQGLELLAYFRNRAPLDDSGMPKDRFSAEMPDATLATLKIQPSEPRDSAVYFCASGPMGGQGALTTEAFFGQGTRLTVV.

The chain carries TRBV5-4 and TRBJ2-3, with TRBD1 identical over 9 bases. The length of the CDR3 is 16 residues. J gave up 4 bases and V 2 bases, and 8 bases lay outside the gene matches. CDR1 and CDR2 from the germline V gene are SGHNT and YYREEE (reference sequence). The CDR3 DNA is TGTGCCAGCAGCTTCGTCCCGGGACAGGGATCAGATACGCAGTATTTT. Its protein is CASSFVPGQGSDTQYF.

This chain's CDR3 is CAIRQGSLGEAFF. DNA for the CDR3: TGTGCCATCAGACAGGGGAGTTTAGGTGAAGCTTTCTTT. V usage is TRBV10-3 and J usage is TRBJ1-1; TRBD1 agrees at 7 bases. Germline CDR1 and CDR2: ENHRY and SYGVKD. The CDR3 is 13 amino acids. The junction had 8 bases not matched to a gene; V was cut back by 6 bases and J by 7 bases.

This clone was seen more than once but under ten times. The chain joins TRBV5-4 to TRBJ2-5; 10 bases agree with TRBD2. With V trimmed by 4 bases and J by 5 bases, 11 bases remained unmatched. The CDR3 contains 16 residues. Germline lookup yields CDR1 SGHNT and CDR2 YYREEE (reference sequence). CDR3 loop: CASSPPPAGGLETQYF. The CDR3 coding sequence is TGTGCCAGCAGCCCCCCCCCAGCGGGGGGGCTGGAGACCCAGTACTTC.

This clone has a single count. The chain is built from TRBV15 and TRBJ1-1; 7 bases map to TRBD1. The CDR3 spans 14 residues. V was clipped by 8 bases and J by 0 bases; unmatched bases: 6. In germline, CDR1 is LNHNV, CDR2 YYDKDF (reference sequence). CDR3 in amino acids: CATGQTGMNTEAFF. In nucleotides, the CDR3 is TGTGCCACCGGACAGACAGGGATGAACACTGAAGCTTTCTTT.

This clone came up a few times. The gene calls are TRBV18 and TRBJ1-1, with TRBD1 identical over 7 bases. The CDR3 consists of 16 residues. Germline V gene data show CDR1 as KGHSH and CDR2 as LQKENI. V lost 8 bases, J lost 6 bases, and 18 bases stayed unmatched. The CDR3 nucleotides are TGTGCCAGCGACAAAAGGGACAGCCGGAAGGAGGCTGAAGCTTTCTTT. Protein product: CASDKRDSRKEAEAFF.

The chain carries TRBV19 and TRBJ1-1; 9 positions agree with TRBD1. Unmatched junction bases numbered 6, after V lost 5 bases and J lost 2 bases. Germline lookup yields CDR1 LNHDA and CDR2 SQIVND (reference sequence). CDR3 length: 15 residues. DNA for the CDR3: TGTGCCAGTAGTCCCGCCACAGGGGGCAACACTGAAGCTTTCTTT. This encodes CASSPATGGNTEAFF.

The chain couples TRBV28 to TRBJ1-5; 8 nucleotides line up with TRBD1. After removal of 7 bases from V and 4 bases from J, the junction contained 9 bases not matched to a gene. The CDR3 is 15 amino acids. In germline, CDR1 is MDHEN, CDR2 SYDVKM. The CDR3 DNA reads TGTGCCAGCACTTCCTTGGACAGGGAGAATCAGCCCCAGCATTTT. This encodes CASTSLDRENQPQHF.

The gene calls are TRBV2 and TRBJ1-2; D uncertain. The CDR3 extends over 14 amino acids. CDR1 is SNHLY, CDR2 FYNNEI, per germline. V was clipped by 4 bases and J by 0 bases, with 9 bases between them. CDR3 residues: CASSARQANYGYTF. The CDR3 DNA sequence: TGTGCCAGCAGTGCCCGCCAGGCTAACTATGGCTACACCTTC.

The chain carries TRBV6-1 and TRBJ1-1, with a tentative D call TRBD1 (6 bases). Germline V lookup: CDR1 MNHNS, CDR2 SASEGT. CDR3 length: 11 residues. V lost 3 bases and J lost 11, with 10 bases in between. The CDR3 spells CASSESQGAFF. CDR3 nucleotides: TGTGCCAGCAGTGAGAGCCAGGGGGCTTTCTTT.

The table lists this clone with many counts. As DNA, the CDR3 is TGTGCCAGCAGCCCAGATCTTGGGACAGGCTCCTACGAGCAGTACTTC. This translates into CASSPDLGTGSYEQYF. This sequence joins TRBV9 and TRBJ2-7, with TRBD1 identical over 8 bases. Germline assignment: CDR1 SGDLS and CDR2 YYNGEE. The J segment lost 0 bases and the V segment lost 4 bases, leaving 9 bases of the junction unmatched. This CDR3 contains 16 residues.

V gene TRBV7-9 combines with J gene TRBJ1-1, with D possibly being TRBD1 (6 bases). The CDR3 spans 15 residues. Germline V gives CDR1 SEHNR, CDR2 FQNEAQ (reference sequence). Trimming pared 4 bases from V and 2 bases from J, leaving 14 bases between. The CDR3 sequence: CASSSGGAANTEAFF. The CDR3 DNA sequence: TGTGCCAGCAGCTCCGGGGGGGCCGCCAACACTGAAGCTTTCTTT.

In nucleotides, the CDR3 is TGCGCCAGCAGCCAAGAGGTCCGGGGGTACACTGAAGCTTTCTTT. Translation gives CASSQEVRGYTEAFF. The chain links TRBV4-3 to TRBJ1-1, with a tentative D call TRBD1 (5 bases). The CDR3 is made up of 15 amino acids. Germline CDR1 and CDR2: LGHNA and YSLEER. V was cut by 0 bases and J by 3 bases, with 11 bases left in between.